This is a list of T cell receptor beta chains from one sample in a study of blood T cell repertoires in COVID-19. Generated by immunoSEQ multiplex PCR, the TCRdb table keeps only in-frame clones and is missing some. The table lists over 250,000 clones, roughly 85% of them singletons. Specimen: peripheral blood. The origin of the receptors is a man in his forties or fifties with active or convalescent COVID-19. The CDR3 runs from the conserved cysteine through the conserved F or W. D genes are given only for firm matches. Clone size, where shown, is once, few, many, or a class for clones that have expanded.

cdr3_length j_call d_call clone_size v_call cdr3_aa cdr3_nt
11 TRBJ1-2 NA NA TRBV28 CASSLRHGYTF TGTGCCAGCAGTTTAAGACACGGCTACACCTTC
17 TRBJ2-1 TRBD2 NA TRBV18 CASSPAQRGGRYNEQFF TGTGCCAGCTCACCCGCCCAGCGGGGAGGTAGGTACAATGAGCAGTTCTTC
12 TRBJ1-6 NA NA TRBV30 CAWRQTNSPLHF TGTGCCTGGAGACAGACAAATTCACCCCTCCACTTT
13 TRBJ1-5 NA NA TRBV9 CASSRGGYGTLHF TGTGCCAGCAGCCGGGGGGGTTACGGCACTTTGCATTTT
16 TRBJ2-3 NA NA TRBV19 CASSDGAHPPTDTQYF TGTGCCAGTTCGGATGGGGCCCACCCCCCCACAGATACGCAGTATTTT
16 TRBJ1-3 NA NA TRBV28 CASSLGSGGAGNTIYF TGTGCCAGCAGTTTGGGGTCGGGGGGGGCCGGAAACACCATATATTTT
16 TRBJ2-3 NA NA TRBV5-1 CASSLENGILTDTQYF TGCGCCAGCAGCTTGGAGAACGGGATTTTGACAGATACGCAGTATTTT
13 TRBJ2-4 NA once TRBV3-1/TRBV3-2 CASSLGAKNIQYF TGTGCCAGCAGCCTCGGGGCCAAAAACATTCAGTACTTC
16 TRBJ2-1 TRBD2 NA TRBV29-1 CSVAGTSGRTNNEQFF TGCAGCGTAGCCGGGACTAGCGGGAGGACTAACAATGAGCAGTTCTTC
16 TRBJ2-1 NA NA TRBV5-4 CASSLAAGNSYNEQFF TGTGCCAGCAGCTTGGCTGCGGGTAACTCCTACAATGAGCAGTTCTTC
15 TRBJ2-7 NA NA TRBV4-2 CASSPDGGENYEQYF TGTGCCAGCAGCCCAGATGGCGGAGAGAACTACGAGCAGTACTTC
14 TRBJ1-1 NA once TRBV7-9 CASSARRGNTEAFF TGTGCCAGCAGCGCTCGCAGGGGGAACACTGAAGCTTTCTTT
16 TRBJ1-5 TRBD1 NA TRBV2 CASSQDRVGLDQPQHF TGTGCCAGCAGTCAAGACAGGGTTGGATTGGATCAGCCCCAGCATTTT
14 TRBJ1-2 NA NA TRBV28 CASTIQTAPNGYTF TGTGCCAGCACAATCCAGACAGCGCCCAATGGCTACACCTTC
15 TRBJ1-2 NA NA TRBV11-2 CASSPQAIPNYGYTF TGTGCCAGCAGCCCTCAAGCAATTCCTAACTATGGCTACACCTTC
14 TRBJ2-7 TRBD1 NA TRBV28 CASSPSDRIGEQYF TGTGCCAGCAGTCCCTCGGACAGGATTGGCGAGCAGTACTTC
14 TRBJ2-1 TRBD2 NA TRBV24-1 CATKGSSGRTEQFF TGTGCCACCAAAGGTAGTAGCGGGAGGACAGAGCAGTTCTTC
20 TRBJ1-3 TRBD1 NA TRBV19 CASSITAGQQGTSVGNTIYF TGTGCCAGTAGTATAACCGCGGGACAACAGGGGACCTCAGTCGGAAACACCATATATTTT
14 TRBJ2-1 TRBD1 once TRBV15 CATSGTVEVNEQFF TGTGCCACCAGCGGGACAGTTGAGGTCAATGAGCAGTTCTTC
15 TRBJ2-2 NA NA TRBV27 CASSVSGTTTGELFF TGTGCCAGCAGTGTATCCGGGACAACCACCGGGGAGCTGTTTTTT
14 TRBJ1-5 NA NA TRBV7-8 CASSSREGNQPQHF TGTGCCAGCAGCTCCCGGGAGGGCAATCAGCCCCAGCATTTT